This T cell receptor (beta chain) appears in the sequencing data of a study of neurological immune-mediated disorders. V was cut by 4 bases and J by 3 bases, with 22 bases left in between. Germline lookup yields CDR1 SQVTM and CDR2 ANQGSEA. The CDR3 is made up of 16 amino acids. TCRdb passed the 5' RACE reads through MiXCR, listing each CDR3 protein once. The sample yields tens of thousands of distinct CDR3 sequences, 10% seen once. This clonotype was observed at least ten times. Its antigen remains unknown. The time point here: longitudinal time-point 1 (baseline). The unsorted libraries were produced from 2 million PBMCs held at -80 C. Whole-study findings and limits: Patients with HTLV-1-associated myelopathy had the highest level of TCR clonal expansion, whereas patients with multiple sclerosis had the lowest level, falling beneath the level found in healthy controls. Because no CDR3 amino acid sequences were shared across subjects by expanded clones, private repertoires were suggested in all groups.

Sequencing used PBMCs. The chain recombines TRBV29-1 with TRBJ2-7; unclear D gene. The TCR was taken from a man aged 30 to 39 in good health. CDR3 DNA: TGCAGCGTTGGCGCTCAGACTCCCTCCACCTTCTACGAGCAGTACTTC. Its translation is CSVGAQTPSTFYEQYF.